Below, 5 T cell receptor beta chains from the same sample are listed, as sequenced in a study of cytomegalovirus exposure and HLA in healthy donors. Only in-frame clones appear in the TCRdb table, and some are missing; sequencing was by immunoSEQ multiplex PCR. Among under 400,000 clones listed, roughly 89% were seen once. Sample: PBMCs. These receptors all come from a woman aged 18-30 years in good health and CMV-seronegative.

The chain combines TRBV7-6 with TRBJ2-1, with 8 bases matching TRBD2. CDR1 is SGHVS and CDR2 is FNYEAQ in the germline V gene. This CDR3 has 14 amino acids. V gave up 6 bases and J gave up 5 bases; unmatched junction bases: 6. CDR3 protein: CASSFSGVHNEQFF. The CDR3 DNA reads as TGTGCCAGCAGTTTTAGCGGGGTACACAATGAGCAGTTCTTC.

The chain joins TRBV7-8 to TRBJ1-1, with 7 bases fitting TRBD1. From germline, CDR1 is SGHVS and CDR2 FQNEAQ. The CDR3 spans 14 residues. The ends lost 5 bases at V and 2 bases at J; junction bases unmatched: 5. The DNA of the CDR3 is TGTGCCAGCAGCCGCGGACAGGCTAACACTGAAGCTTTCTTT. It specifies CASSRGQANTEAFF.

The chain combines TRBV29-1 with TRBJ2-7, with D perhaps matching TRBD1 (6 bases). The CDR3 extends over 15 amino acids. CDR1 is SQVTM and CDR2 is ANQGSEA in the germline V gene. The V gene lost 6 bases and the J gene lost 0 bases, with 18 bases spanning the gap. The CDR3 is CSVLPTGPTSYEQYF. CDR3 bases: TGCAGCGTCCTACCTACAGGGCCTACCTCCTACGAGCAGTACTTC.

This chain links TRBV5-4 with TRBJ2-3; D is unresolved. Germline V gene sequence: CDR1 SGHNT, CDR2 YYREEE (reference sequence). The CDR3 contains 14 residues. The V end lost 4 bases, the J end lost 2 bases, and 11 bases lay between the germline ends. CDR3 in amino acids: CASSMAVPTDTQYF. CDR3 in DNA: TGTGCCAGCAGCATGGCGGTGCCCACAGATACGCAGTATTTT.

The chain joins TRBV28 to TRBJ2-6, with D possibly being TRBD1 (6 bases). CDR1 and CDR2 from the germline V gene are MDHEN and SYDVKM. The V end lost 6 bases, the J end lost 4 bases, and 13 bases lay between the germline ends. The CDR3 covers 15 residues. CDR3 DNA: TGTGCCAGCAGCCTCGGAGGACAGGGGGCCAACGTCCTGACTTTC. It encodes CASSLGGQGANVLTF.